One sample yielded the 13 T cell receptor beta chains listed below, sequenced in a study of glioma-infiltrating T cells. Amplification of TCR alpha and beta CDR3 regions from RNA used iRepertoire nested multiplex PCR. TCRdb re-called the multiplex PCR reads with MiXCR, one entry per CDR3 protein. The table has 300,000 to 450,000 distinct CDR3 sequences, about 40% seen once; the top ten hold around 12%. Sequencing was done on a sample of glioma tissue, nonneoplastic brain tissue, or PBMCs (not recorded which). These receptors all come from a human donor with low-grade glioma or glioblastoma, undergoing nonglioma brain surgery, or in good health (not recorded which).

This clonotype was counted between two and nine times. V usage is TRBV19 and J usage is TRBJ2-3, with no clear D. The CDR3 runs 16 residues. Germline CDR1 and CDR2: LNHDA and SQIVND (reference sequence). The V end was cut by 6 bases, the J end by 0 bases, with 16 bases between. The CDR3, as DNA: TGTGCCAGTAGCCCAGTGGTCAGGCTTAGCACAGATACGCAGTATTTT. Translating it yields CASSPVVRLSTDTQYF. The full variable domain, in which reference TRBV19 and TRBJ2-3 provide the parts outside the CDR3, is DGGITQSPKYLFRKEGQNVTLSCEQNLNHDAMYWYRQDPGQGLRLIYYSQIVNDFQKGDIAEGYSVSREKKESFPLTVTSAQKNPTAFYLCASSPVVRLSTDTQYFGPGTRLTVL.

This chain joins TRBV4-3 and TRBJ2-3, with D possibly matching TRBD1 (6 bases). V was pared by 0 bases and J by 3 bases, with 13 bases between. This CDR3 has 16 residues. CDR1 and CDR2 from the germline V gene are LGHNA and YSLEER. CDR3 DNA: TGCGCCAGCAGCCAAGACACTTCCCAGGGGACAGATACGCAGTATTTT. This gives the protein CASSQDTSQGTDTQYF.

The rearrangement uses TRBV28 and TRBJ2-7; 8 bases align to TRBD2. Looked up from germline, CDR1 is MDHEN and CDR2 is SYDVKM. CDR3 length: 14 residues. Germline trimming cut 2 bases from V and 4 bases from J; bases unmatched to any gene: 4. Here the CDR3 reads CASSLGSGKYEQYF. Here the CDR3 DNA reads TGTGCCAGCAGTTTAGGTAGCGGGAAGTACGAGCAGTACTTC. The full variable domain, with the rest looked up from reference TRBV28 and TRBJ2-7, is DVKVTQSSRYLVKRTGEKVFLECVQDMDHENMFWYRQDPGLGLRLIYFSYDVKMKEKGDIPEGYSVSREKKERFSLILESASTNQTSMYLCASSLGSGKYEQYFGPGTRLTVT.

This clonotype was seen repeatedly, ten times or more. The chain recombines TRBV28 with TRBJ2-7, with D tentatively TRBD1 or TRBD2 (5 bases each). Per the germline V gene, CDR1 is MDHEN and CDR2 is SYDVKM. The length of the CDR3 is 14 residues. The V and J ends lost 6 bases and 2 bases respectively, with 14 bases between them. DNA of the CDR3: TGTGCCAGCAGACTAGGTGACAGCACCTACGAGCAGTACTTC. This encodes CASRLGDSTYEQYF.

V usage is TRBV29-1 and J usage is TRBJ1-4, with 8 positions matching TRBD1. The ends lost 7 bases at V and 8 bases at J; junction bases unmatched: 3. The V gene's germline CDR1 is SQVTM and CDR2 ANQGSEA. This CDR3 has 11 amino acids. CDR3 sequence (DNA): TGCAGCGGGTACAGGGGGGAAAAACTGTTTTTT. It encodes CSGYRGEKLFF. The full variable domain, rest sourced from reference TRBV29-1 and TRBJ1-4, is SAVISQKPSRDICQRGTSLTIQCQVDSQVTMMFWYRQQPGQSLTLIATANQGSEATYESGFVIDKFPISRPNLTFSTLTVSNMSPEDSSIYLCSGYRGEKLFFGSGTQLSVL.

There are many counts of this clonotype. The chain carries TRBV28 and TRBJ1-2; a possible D gene is TRBD1 (5 bases). The V gene lost 8 bases and the J gene lost 5 bases, with 12 bases spanning the gap. There are 12 residues in the CDR3. CDR1 is MDHEN and CDR2 is SYDVKM in the germline V gene. Here the CDR3 reads CASASRGYGYTF. The CDR3 nucleotides are TGTGCCAGCGCTTCACGGGGGTATGGCTACACCTTC.

This clonotype was found many times. V and J are TRBV7-2 and TRBJ1-2; no clear D. The CDR3 sequence is 16 residues long. From germline, CDR1 is SGHTA and CDR2 FQGNSA. The V and J ends lost 3 bases and 1 base respectively, with 15 bases between them. The CDR3 spells CASSFGLGQYNYGYTF. DNA of the CDR3: TGTGCCAGCAGCTTTGGCCTTGGGCAGTATAACTATGGCTACACCTTC.

This clonotype was picked up many times. The chain combines TRBV27 with TRBJ2-1; 11 nucleotides line up with TRBD1. V lost 3 bases and J lost 7; bases outside the gene matches: 8. This CDR3 spans 16 amino acids. Germline CDR1 and CDR2: MNHEY and SMNVEV (reference sequence). In nucleotides, the CDR3 is TGTGCCAGCAGTTTTGTGGGACAGGGGGAAGTAAATGAGCAGTTCTTC. This sequence encodes CASSFVGQGEVNEQFF.

This clonotype was seen once. V gene TRBV4-1 combines with J gene TRBJ1-6; D not certain. The CDR3 has 12 residues. V dropped 4 bases and J dropped 14 bases, with 12 bases sitting between them. Per germline, CDR1 MGHRA and CDR2 YSYEKL. CDR3 loop: CASSPLGPSLHF. DNA for the CDR3: TGCGCCAGCAGCCCTCTTGGTCCATCCCTCCACTTT.

The chain carries TRBV7-2 and TRBJ1-1; TRBD1 aligns across 11 bases. Looked up from germline, CDR1 is SGHTA and CDR2 is FQGNSA. The trim removed 5 bases at V and 5 bases at J, leaving 7 bases unmatched. This CDR3 contains 15 residues. The DNA of the CDR3 is TGTGCCAGCAGCCCTCAGGGACAGGGGGTTACTGAAGCTTTCTTT. It translates to CASSPQGQGVTEAFF.

The chain is built from TRBV12-3 or TRBV12-4 and TRBJ1-5; the match to TRBD1 covers 9 bases. Trimming removed 5 bases from V and 4 bases from J; junction bases left unmatched: 12. This CDR3 is built from 17 residues. CDR3 residues: CASSPWGGTGSNQPQHF. CDR3 nucleotides: TGTGCCAGCAGTCCCTGGGGGGGGACAGGGTCGAATCAGCCCCAGCATTTT.

V is TRBV4-1 and J is TRBJ2-7; 11 nucleotides align to TRBD2. The CDR3 totals 17 residues. V was clipped by 0 bases and J by 4 bases; unmatched bases: 8. Germline-derived CDR1 and CDR2 are MGHRA and YSYEKL. The CDR3 region is CASSQEAVLAGVYEQYF. DNA for the CDR3: TGCGCCAGCAGCCAAGAAGCCGTACTAGCGGGAGTATACGAGCAGTACTTC.

At least ten counts were recorded for this clonotype. This sequence joins TRBV27 and TRBJ2-5, with D maybe TRBD1 (6 bases). The V gene lost 5 bases and the J gene lost 0 bases, with 10 bases spanning the gap. The CDR3 spans 14 residues. Germline V gene lookup returns CDR1 MNHEY and CDR2 SMNVEV (reference sequence). CDR3 DNA: TGTGCCAGCAGTGCGACAGGATACCAAGAGACCCAGTACTTC. This translates into CASSATGYQETQYF.